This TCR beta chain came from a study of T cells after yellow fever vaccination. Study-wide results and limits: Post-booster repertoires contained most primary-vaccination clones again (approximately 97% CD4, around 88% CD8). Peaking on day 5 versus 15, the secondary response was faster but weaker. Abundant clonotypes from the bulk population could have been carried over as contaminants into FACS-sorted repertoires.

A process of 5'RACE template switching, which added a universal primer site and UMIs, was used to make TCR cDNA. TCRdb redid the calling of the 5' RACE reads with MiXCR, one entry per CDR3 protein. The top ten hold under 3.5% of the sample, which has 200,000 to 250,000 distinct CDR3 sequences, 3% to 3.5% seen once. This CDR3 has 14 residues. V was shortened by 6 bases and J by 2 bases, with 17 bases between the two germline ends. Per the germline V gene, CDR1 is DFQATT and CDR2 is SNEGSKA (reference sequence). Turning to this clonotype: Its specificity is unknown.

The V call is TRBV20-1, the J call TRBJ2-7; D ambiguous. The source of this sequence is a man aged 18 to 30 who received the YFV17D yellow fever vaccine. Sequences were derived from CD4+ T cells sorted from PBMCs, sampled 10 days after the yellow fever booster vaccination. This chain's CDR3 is CSARFSSTPYEQYF. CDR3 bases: TGCAGTGCCCGCTTCAGTTCCACCCCCTACGAGCAGTACTTC.